This T cell receptor beta chain emerged from a study of shared clonotypes between healthy human individuals. The CDR3 is 15 amino acids. The germline V and J ends were trimmed by 0 bases and 3 bases, with 10 bases remaining between them. Germline lookup yields CDR1 SGDLS and CDR2 YYNGEE. Nashville, Tennessee was home to all donors, each a Caucasian adult. DNA input for the unsorted PBMC replicate PCRs was 250 to 300 ng, 31,000 or so T cell genomes. Sequencing used immunoSEQ multiplex PCR; TCRdb keeps in-frame clones, though not all of them. This repertoire shows about 510,000 clones, 79% found once; its top ten account for 13%.

The gene calls are TRBV9 and TRBJ2-1; D perhaps matches TRBD2 (5 bases). This TCR derives from a woman in her 40s in good health. Some clones in this sample may be carry-over from other donors' samples. The sequenced sample was PBMCs. CDR3 region: CASSVDGAGYNEQFF. The CDR3 DNA is TGTGCCAGCAGCGTAGACGGCGCGGGCTACAATGAGCAGTTCTTC.